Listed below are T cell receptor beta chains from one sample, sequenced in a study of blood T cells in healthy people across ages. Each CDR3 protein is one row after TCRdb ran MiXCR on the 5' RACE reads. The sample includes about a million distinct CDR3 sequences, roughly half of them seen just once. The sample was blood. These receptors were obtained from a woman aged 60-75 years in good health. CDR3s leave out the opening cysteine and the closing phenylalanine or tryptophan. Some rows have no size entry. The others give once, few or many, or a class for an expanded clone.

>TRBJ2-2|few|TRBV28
ASSFRARHSSSGELF
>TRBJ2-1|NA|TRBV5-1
ASSAGRYNEQF
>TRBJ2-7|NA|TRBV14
ASSQGPSAVYNEQY
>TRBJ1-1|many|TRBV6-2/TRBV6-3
ASSTWGGRNTEAF
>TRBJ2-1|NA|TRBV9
ASSVALGYSYNEQF
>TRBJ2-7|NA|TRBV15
ATSTAGSEQY
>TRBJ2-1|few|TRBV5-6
ASSSLGFSSYNEQF
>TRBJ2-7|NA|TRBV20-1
SARPGQGTREQY
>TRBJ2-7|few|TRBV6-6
ASRPADNSYEQY
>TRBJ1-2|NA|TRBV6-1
ANTLTNYGYT
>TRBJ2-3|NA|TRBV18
ASSPPGGRWY
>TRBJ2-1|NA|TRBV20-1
SARDPRGTGELF
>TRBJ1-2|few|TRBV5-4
ASSPGQGVTYNYGYT
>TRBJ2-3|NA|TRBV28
ASTHRVPGKGYTDTQY
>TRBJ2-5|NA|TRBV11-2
ASSTKTGWQETQY
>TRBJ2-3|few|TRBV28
ASSFFLWGRSTDTQY
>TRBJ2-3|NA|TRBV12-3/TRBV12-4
ASSLYGGTSTDTQY
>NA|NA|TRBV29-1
SAVWGEDIQY
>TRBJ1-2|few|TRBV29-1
SAAGGQVWSGYT
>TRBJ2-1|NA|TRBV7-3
ASSDLASSEQF